The present entry profiles one TCR beta chain with its context. No antigen is known for it. This record belongs to a study of OX40 agonist ivuxolimab in advanced cancers. Overall study findings and caveats: On average, CD8+ T cells showed a greater number of expanded clones than CD4+.

Profiling relied on immunoSEQ multiplex PCR, and the TCRdb table lists in-frame clones only, not all of them. In the table there are some 77,000 clones, around 83% of which are singletons. Germline V CDR1 and CDR2: SEHNR, FQNEAQ (reference sequence). This CDR3 has 12 residues. The V and J ends lost 3 bases and 7 bases respectively, with 9 bases between them. The rearrangement joins TRBV7-9 to TRBJ1-2; possibly TRBD1 for D (6 bases). This sequence was found in an adult with an advanced solid tumor such as melanoma, head and neck, liver or kidney cancer. Specimen: CD4+ or CD8+ T cells sorted from blood, collected in a trial of the OX40 agonist ivuxolimab. Here the CDR3 reads CASSFDRPGYTF. The CDR3 DNA is TGTGCCAGCAGCTTCGACAGGCCTGGCTACACCTTC.